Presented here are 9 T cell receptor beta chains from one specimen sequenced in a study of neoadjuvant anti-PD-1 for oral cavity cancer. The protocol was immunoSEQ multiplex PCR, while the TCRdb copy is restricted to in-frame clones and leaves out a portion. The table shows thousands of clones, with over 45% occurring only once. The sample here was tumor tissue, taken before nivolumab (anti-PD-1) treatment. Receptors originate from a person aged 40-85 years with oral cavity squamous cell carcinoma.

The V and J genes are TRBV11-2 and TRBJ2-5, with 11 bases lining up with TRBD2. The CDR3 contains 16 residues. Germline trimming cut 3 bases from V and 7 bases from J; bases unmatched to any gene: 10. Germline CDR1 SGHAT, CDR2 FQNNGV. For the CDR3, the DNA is TGTGCCAGCAGCTTGACCCTAGCGGGGGGAGGTAGGACCCAGTACTTC. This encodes CASSLTLAGGGRTQYF.

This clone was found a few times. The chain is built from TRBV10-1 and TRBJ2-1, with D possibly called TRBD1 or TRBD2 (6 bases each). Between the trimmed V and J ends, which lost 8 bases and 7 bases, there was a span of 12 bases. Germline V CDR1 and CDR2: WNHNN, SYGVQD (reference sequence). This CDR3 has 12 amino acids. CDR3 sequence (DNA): TGCGCCAGCCGGGGGCCCGGGAATGAGCAGTTCTTC. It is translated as CASRGPGNEQFF.

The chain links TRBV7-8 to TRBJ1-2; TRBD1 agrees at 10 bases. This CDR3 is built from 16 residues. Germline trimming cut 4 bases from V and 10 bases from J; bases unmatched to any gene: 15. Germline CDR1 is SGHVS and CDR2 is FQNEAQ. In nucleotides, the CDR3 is TGTGCCAGCAGCTCCAGAAGACAGGGGGCAGGTGACGTCTACACCTTC. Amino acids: CASSSRRQGAGDVYTF.

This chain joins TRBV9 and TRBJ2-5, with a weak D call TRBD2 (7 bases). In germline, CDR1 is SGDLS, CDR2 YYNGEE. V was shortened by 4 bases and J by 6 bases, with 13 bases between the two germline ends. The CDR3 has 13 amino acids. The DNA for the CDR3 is TGTGCCAGCAGCCTCGACGGGGGGCAGACCCAGTACTTC. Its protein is CASSLDGGQTQYF.

This CDR3 is CASSPSGRSYYGYTF. The CDR3 region has the DNA TGTGCCAGCAGTCCCAGCGGACGGAGCTACTATGGCTACACCTTC. The chain employs TRBV27 and TRBJ1-2; no firm D call. With 5 bases removed from V and 3 bases from J, the gap between germline ends came to 16 bases. This CDR3 comprises 15 residues. CDR1 is MNHEY and CDR2 is SMNVEV in the germline V gene (reference sequence).

CDR3 coding DNA: TGTGCCAGCAGCTCCTCCTCGGGACTGTACGAGCAGTACTTC. Protein product: CASSSSSGLYEQYF. This chain links TRBV13 with TRBJ2-7; D is perhaps TRBD2 (6 bases). Germline CDR1 reads PRHDT; CDR2 reads FYEKMQ (reference sequence). This CDR3 contains 14 residues. V was pared by 4 bases and J by 4 bases, with 14 bases between.

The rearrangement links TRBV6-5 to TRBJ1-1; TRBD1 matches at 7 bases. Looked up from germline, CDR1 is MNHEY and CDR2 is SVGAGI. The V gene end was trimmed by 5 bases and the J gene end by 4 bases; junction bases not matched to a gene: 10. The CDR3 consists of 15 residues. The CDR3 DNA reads TGTGCCAGCAGTCCGTTAGACAGGGAGAGCACTGAAGCTTTCTTT. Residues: CASSPLDRESTEAFF.

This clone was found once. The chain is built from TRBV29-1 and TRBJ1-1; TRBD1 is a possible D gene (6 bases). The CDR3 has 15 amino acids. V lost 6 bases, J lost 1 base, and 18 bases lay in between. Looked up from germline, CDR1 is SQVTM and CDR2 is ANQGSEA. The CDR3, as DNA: TGCAGCGTAGGGGGGGACTGGAATGGGAACACTGAAGCTTTCTTT. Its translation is CSVGGDWNGNTEAFF.

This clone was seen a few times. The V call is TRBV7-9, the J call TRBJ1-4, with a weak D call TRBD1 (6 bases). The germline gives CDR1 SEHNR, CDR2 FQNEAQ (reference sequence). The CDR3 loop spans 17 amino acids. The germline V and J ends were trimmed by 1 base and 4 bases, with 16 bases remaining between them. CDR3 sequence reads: CASSLVSSGALNEKLFF. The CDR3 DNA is TGTGCCAGCAGCTTAGTGTCATCAGGGGCCCTTAATGAAAAACTGTTTTTT.